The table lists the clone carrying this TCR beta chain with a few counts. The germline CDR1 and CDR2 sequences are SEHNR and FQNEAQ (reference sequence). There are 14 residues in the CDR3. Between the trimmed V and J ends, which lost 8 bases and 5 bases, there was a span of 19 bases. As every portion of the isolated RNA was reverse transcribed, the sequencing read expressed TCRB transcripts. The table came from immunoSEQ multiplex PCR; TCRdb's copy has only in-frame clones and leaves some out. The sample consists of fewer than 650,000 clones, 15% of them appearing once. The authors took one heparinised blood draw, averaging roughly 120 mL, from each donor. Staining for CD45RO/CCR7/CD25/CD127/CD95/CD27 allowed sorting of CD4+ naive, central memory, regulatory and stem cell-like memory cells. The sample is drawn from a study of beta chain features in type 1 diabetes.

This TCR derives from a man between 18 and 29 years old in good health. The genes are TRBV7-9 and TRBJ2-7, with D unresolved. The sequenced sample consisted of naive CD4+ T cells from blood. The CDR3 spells CASPKAPGTNEQYF. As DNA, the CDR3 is TGTGCCAGCCCTAAGGCCCCCGGCACTAACGAGCAGTACTTC.